Listed below are T cell receptor beta chains from one sample, sequenced in a study of blood T cell repertoires in COVID-19. The repertoire was sequenced with immunoSEQ multiplex PCR; TCRdb's copy has only in-frame clones and lacks some. The sample consists of roughly 33,000 clones, 75% to 90% of them appearing once. The sequenced sample was peripheral blood. These receptors were collected from a human donor with acute or convalescent COVID-19. The donor label of this sample is uncertain. Each CDR3 is given with its conserved first and last residue. D genes are given only for firm matches. Clone size is given for some rows only: seen once, a few or many times, or a class if the clone is expanded.

D: TRBD1; J: TRBJ2-3; size: NA; V: TRBV29-1; CDR3: CSVEGDRGIDTQYF; DNA: TGCAGCGTCGAGGGGGACAGGGGGATAGATACGCAGTATTTT
D: TRBD1; J: TRBJ2-5; size: NA; V: TRBV18; CDR3: CASSSRVLTGFETQYF; DNA: TGTGCCAGCTCATCAAGAGTATTGACAGGGTTTGAGACCCAGTACTTC
D: NA; J: TRBJ1-1; size: NA; V: TRBV19; CDR3: CASRLTGMNTEAFF; DNA: TGTGCCAGTAGGCTGACTGGAATGAACACTGAAGCTTTCTTT
D: NA; J: TRBJ2-7; size: few; V: TRBV19; CDR3: CASSIDLAYEQYF; DNA: TGTGCCAGTAGTATAGATCTAGCTTACGAGCAGTACTTC
D: TRBD2; J: TRBJ2-1; size: NA; V: TRBV5-1; CDR3: CASSWGDYESEQFF; DNA: TGCGCCAGCAGCTGGGGGGACTACGAGTCCGAGCAGTTCTTC
D: TRBD1; J: TRBJ1-6; size: NA; V: TRBV19; CDR3: CASSSGTGTPLHF; DNA: TGTGCCAGTAGCTCGGGGACAGGGACTCCCCTCCACTTT
D: TRBD2; J: TRBJ2-1; size: NA; V: TRBV9; CDR3: CASSVASGGYNEQFF; DNA: TGTGCCAGCAGCGTGGCTAGCGGGGGCTACAATGAGCAGTTCTTC
D: TRBD1; J: TRBJ1-6; size: NA; V: TRBV10-2; CDR3: CASNSGTGNSPLHF; DNA: TGCGCCAGCAACAGTGGGACAGGAAATTCACCCCTCCACTTT
D: TRBD1; J: TRBJ2-1; size: NA; V: TRBV10-3; CDR3: CAISDNRGSYNEQFF; DNA: TGTGCCATCAGTGATAACAGGGGCTCCTACAATGAGCAGTTCTTC
D: NA; J: TRBJ1-1; size: NA; V: TRBV4-3; CDR3: CASSHWGGNTEAFF; DNA: TGCGCCAGCAGCCATTGGGGAGGGAATACTGAAGCTTTCTTT
D: TRBD1; J: TRBJ2-5; size: once; V: TRBV11-3; CDR3: CASSSDTGTGGKEETQYF; DNA: TGTGCCAGCAGCTCAGACACCGGGACAGGGGGCAAGGAGGAGACCCAGTACTTC